Shown below are 24 T cell receptor beta chains from a single sample sequenced in a study of T-cell memory formation after mild COVID-19. Via MiXCR, TCRdb re-called the 5' RACE reads, giving one row per CDR3 protein. The sample contains tens of thousands of distinct CDR3 sequences, roughly 14% of which appear only once. Sequencing was performed on PBMCs or a T cell subset sorted from them (not recorded which). These receptors came from an adult woman who had mild COVID-19 (a few samples of this study predate the infection). Cell type and time point are not known.

This clonotype has only a few counts. The rearrangement joins TRBV6-2 or TRBV6-3 to TRBJ2-7; 8 positions agree with TRBD1. The CDR3 has 14 residues. The V and J ends lost 6 bases and 0 bases, in that order; junction bases with no gene match: 4. CDR1 is MNHEY and CDR2 is SVGEGT in the germline V gene. The CDR3 spells CASRTGTGSYEQYF. The DNA of the CDR3 is TGTGCCAGCAGGACCGGGACAGGCTCCTACGAGCAGTACTTC.

This rearrangement joins TRBV3-1 to TRBJ2-3, with unresolved D. V lost 0 bases to trimming and J lost 5 bases, with 15 bases between them. Germline loops: CDR1 LGHDT, CDR2 YNNKEL (reference sequence). This CDR3 spans 16 amino acids. The CDR3 here is CASSQDTTAWLDTQYF. The CDR3 bases are TGTGCCAGCAGCCAAGATACTACGGCGTGGCTAGATACGCAGTATTTT.

V usage is TRBV12-3 or TRBV12-4 and J usage is TRBJ1-1; D is undetermined. Between the trimmed V and J ends, which lost 2 bases and 1 base, there was a span of 5 bases. This CDR3 contains 13 residues. As DNA, the CDR3 is TGTGCCAGCAGTTTACAACCGAACACTGAAGCTTTCTTT. Protein: CASSLQPNTEAFF.

The chain employs TRBV7-2 and TRBJ2-1; 14 nucleotides line up with TRBD2. This CDR3 has 18 amino acids. V lost 2 bases to trimming and J lost 7 bases; unmatched junction nucleotides: 10. Germline values: CDR1 SGHTA, CDR2 FQGNSA. CDR3 in amino acids: CASSLQGPGLAGVNEQFF. Written as DNA, the CDR3 is TGTGCCAGCAGCTTACAAGGCCCGGGACTAGCGGGAGTAAATGAGCAGTTCTTC.

This clonotype was seen only a few times. This chain links TRBV5-8 with TRBJ2-1; the match to TRBD2 covers 11 bases. From germline, CDR1 is SGHTS and CDR2 YDEGEE. V lost 1 base to trimming and J lost 8 bases; unmatched junction nucleotides: 5. The CDR3 spans 15 residues. CDR3 bases: TGTGCCAGCAGCTTGCGGCTAGCGGGGGGCCATGAGCAGTTCTTC. Protein: CASSLRLAGGHEQFF.

This clonotype was counted at least ten times. J is TRBJ2-1 and V is TRBV5-1; the match to TRBD2 covers 10 bases. This CDR3 is 15 amino acids long. Germline CDR1 and CDR2: SGHRS and YFSETQ. Germline trimming cut 4 bases from V and 8 bases from J; bases unmatched to any gene: 9. This CDR3 reads CASSPWTSGHDEQFF. In nucleotides, the CDR3 is TGCGCCAGCAGCCCCTGGACTAGCGGCCATGATGAGCAGTTCTTC.

The gene calls are TRBV20-1 and TRBJ2-7; D unclear. The V gene's germline CDR1 is DFQATT and CDR2 SNEGSKA (reference sequence). Trimming pared 7 bases from V and 3 bases from J, leaving 16 bases between. The CDR3 totals 13 residues. This CDR3 is CSGLGGQFYEQYF. The CDR3 bases are TGCAGTGGGCTGGGCGGTCAGTTCTACGAGCAGTACTTC.

This clonotype was seen repeatedly, ten times or more. This chain joins TRBV12-3 or TRBV12-4 and TRBJ2-7; D not certain. This CDR3 spans 13 amino acids. V lost 0 bases, J lost 2 bases, and 5 bases lay in between. CDR3 coding DNA: TGTGCCAGCAGTTTAGCCGAGCCCTACGAGCAGTACTTC. Its protein product is CASSLAEPYEQYF.

This clonotype was found many times. The CDR3 loop reads CASSLDQPQHF. DNA of the CDR3: TGTGCCAGCAGTTTAGATCAGCCCCAGCATTTT. The chain couples TRBV28 to TRBJ1-5; unclear D gene. This CDR3 comprises 11 residues. The ends were cut back, 2 bases at V and 5 bases at J, with 1 base in the middle. From germline, CDR1 is MDHEN and CDR2 SYDVKM.

The chain carries TRBV30 and TRBJ2-7; perhaps D is TRBD1 or TRBD2 (6 bases each). Germline CDR1 is GTSNPN and CDR2 is SVGIG (reference sequence). V gave up 4 bases and J gave up 4 bases, with 20 bases separating them. CDR3 length equals 15 residues. CDR3 sequence reads: CAWKWGAREWYEQYF. The CDR3 DNA is TGTGCCTGGAAGTGGGGGGCGAGGGAGTGGTACGAGCAGTACTTC.

This clonotype was counted between two and nine times. The CDR3 here is CASSLVIGNTEAFF. CDR3 coding DNA: TGTGCCAGCAGTTTAGTTATCGGGAACACTGAAGCTTTCTTT. The V gene is TRBV27, the J gene TRBJ1-1; no clear D gene. Germline V gene data show CDR1 as MNHEY and CDR2 as SMNVEV (reference sequence). The CDR3 is 14 residues long. V gave up 2 bases and J gave up 1 base, with 8 bases separating them.

This clonotype was detected only a few times. This chain uses TRBV12-3 or TRBV12-4 with TRBJ2-3, with 8 bases lining up with TRBD1. CDR3 length equals 18 residues. With 7 bases clipped from V and 6 bases from J, the junction kept 21 bases outside the gene matches. The DNA for the CDR3 is TGTGCCAGCACCCCCCAGGGGGCGATAGCGGCATCATCCGATACGCAGTATTTT. Translating gives CASTPQGAIAASSDTQYF.

This clonotype showed up just a few times. This chain links TRBV7-8 with TRBJ1-4; tentatively, D is TRBD1 (6 bases). The germline V and J ends were trimmed by 5 bases and 4 bases, with 14 bases remaining between them. The CDR3 spans 15 residues. CDR1 is SGHVS and CDR2 is FQNEAQ in the germline V gene. The CDR3 loop reads CASSDTGRDNEKLFF. For the CDR3, the DNA is TGTGCCAGCAGCGATACAGGGCGGGATAATGAAAAACTGTTTTTT.

This sequence joins TRBV4-3 and TRBJ2-7; D unresolved. CDR3 length: 15 residues. Germline V gives CDR1 LGHNA, CDR2 YSLEER. Trimming removed 0 bases at V and 0 bases at J, with 9 bases between. DNA of the CDR3: TGCGCCAGCAGCCAAGAGCGAAGCCTCTCCTACGAGCAGTACTTC. Translating it yields CASSQERSLSYEQYF.

The V gene is TRBV10-3, the J gene TRBJ2-1; 10 positions agree with TRBD2. The CDR3 spans 16 residues. Germline values: CDR1 ENHRY, CDR2 SYGVKD. V shed 0 bases, J shed 5 bases, and the junction held 4 bases outside the gene matches. The CDR3 DNA reads as TGTGCCATCAGTGAGTCGACTAGCGGGTTCGACAATGAGCAGTTCTTC. Residues: CAISESTSGFDNEQFF.

V gene TRBV28 combines with J gene TRBJ2-7; D possibly corresponds to TRBD1 (5 bases). The CDR3 spans 12 residues. Germline CDR1 is MDHEN and CDR2 is SYDVKM. Deletions cut 5 bases from V and 6 bases from J, with 11 bases between. CDR3 residues: CASSEPGSEQYF. CDR3 in DNA: TGTGCCAGCAGTGAACCAGGGTCCGAGCAGTACTTC. Full variable domain (remainder filled in from reference TRBV28 and TRBJ2-7): DVKVTQSSRYLVKRTGEKVFLECVQDMDHENMFWYRQDPGLGLRLIYFSYDVKMKEKGDIPEGYSVSREKKERFSLILESASTNQTSMYLCASSEPGSEQYFGPGTRLTVT.

This clonotype has at least ten counts. The chain links TRBV5-6 to TRBJ2-5; 7 nucleotides agree with TRBD2. CDR3 size: 14 residues. The germline V gene has CDR1 SGHDT and CDR2 YYEEEE. The V segment lost 2 bases and the J segment 2 bases; nucleotides outside the gene matches: 3. The CDR3 here is CASSFGTTQETQYF. In DNA form, the CDR3 reads TGTGCCAGCAGCTTCGGGACTACGCAAGAGACCCAGTACTTC. Using reference TRBV5-6 and TRBJ2-5 for the parts outside the CDR3, the full variable domain is DAGVTQSPTHLIKTRGQQVTLRCSPKSGHDTVSWYQQALGQGPQFIFQYYEEEERQRGNFPDRFSGHQFPNYSSELNVNALLLGDSALYLCASSFGTTQETQYFGPGTRLLVL.

This clonotype showed up many times. The rearrangement joins TRBV20-1 to TRBJ2-1; TRBD1 agrees at 9 bases. This CDR3 is built from 15 residues. CDR1 DFQATT and CDR2 SNEGSKA come from the germline V gene (reference sequence). V was pared by 0 bases and J by 6 bases, with 6 bases of the junction left unmatched. For the CDR3, the DNA is TGCAGTGCTAGAGATCAGATGACAGGGGGCAATGAGCAGTTCTTC. This sequence encodes CSARDQMTGGNEQFF.

This clonotype was observed a handful of times. The chain combines TRBV6-1 with TRBJ2-3; D call uncertain. The CDR3 has 12 amino acids. Germline values: CDR1 MNHNS, CDR2 SASEGT. Trimming removed 8 bases at V and 4 bases at J, with 10 bases between. As DNA, the CDR3 is TGTGCCAGCGAACAGTTCGCAGATACGCAGTATTTT. Translated, it gives CASEQFADTQYF.

This clonotype was seen a few times. The rearrangement joins TRBV3-1 to TRBJ2-7, with D possibly being TRBD1 or TRBD2 (6 bases each). Germline lookup yields CDR1 LGHDT and CDR2 YNNKEL (reference sequence). The CDR3 has 14 amino acids. Trimming left V 5 bases short and J 3 bases short, with 14 bases between. CDR3: CASSVAGEVYEQYF. As DNA, the CDR3 is TGTGCCAGCAGCGTAGCAGGGGAGGTCTACGAGCAGTACTTC.

This clonotype showed up just a few times. The rearrangement links TRBV29-1 to TRBJ2-7; 7 positions match TRBD2. Germline CDR1 is SQVTM and CDR2 is ANQGSEA. The ends lost 4 bases at V and 6 bases at J; junction bases unmatched: 6. This CDR3 spans 12 amino acids. The CDR3 sequence is CSVVSGAGEQYF. The CDR3 nucleotides are TGCAGCGTTGTGAGCGGGGCAGGCGAGCAGTACTTC.

The sample holds many counts of this clonotype. The chain combines TRBV3-1 with TRBJ2-5; possible D gene TRBD2, 6 bases. The CDR3 is 15 residues long. Germline CDR1 is LGHDT and CDR2 is YNNKEL (reference sequence). V was trimmed by 4 bases and J by 1 base, leaving 13 bases between them. The CDR3 region has the DNA TGTGCCAGCAGCCCCGTGGCGGGGATCCAAGAGACCCAGTACTTC. It codes for CASSPVAGIQETQYF.

A note on this clonotype: Sequence at one end of the junction differs from germline and may be a read error. V is TRBV7-9 and J is TRBJ2-5; D is uncertain. The CDR3 length is 13 residues. Germline assignment: CDR1 SEHNR and CDR2 FQNEAQ (reference sequence). The CDR3 protein is CASTGGYQETQYF. CDR3 DNA: TGTGCGAGCACCGGCGGTTACCAAGAGACCCAGTACTTC. The variable domain in full, with the rest retrieved from reference TRBV7-9 and TRBJ2-5, is DTGVSQNPRHKITKRGQNVTFRCDPISEHNRLYWYRQTLGQGPEFLTYFQNEAQLEKSRLLSDRFSAERPKGSFSTLEIQRTEQGDSAMYLCASTGGYQETQYFGPGTRLLVL.

The count of this clonotype is one. The chain links TRBV12-3 or TRBV12-4 to TRBJ1-6; TRBD1 agrees at 7 bases. The V gene end was trimmed by 7 bases and the J gene end by 14 bases; junction bases not matched to a gene: 5. This CDR3 spans 11 amino acids. The CDR3 is CASTPGGTLHF. The CDR3 coding sequence is TGTGCCAGCACCCCAGGGGGGACCCTCCACTTT.